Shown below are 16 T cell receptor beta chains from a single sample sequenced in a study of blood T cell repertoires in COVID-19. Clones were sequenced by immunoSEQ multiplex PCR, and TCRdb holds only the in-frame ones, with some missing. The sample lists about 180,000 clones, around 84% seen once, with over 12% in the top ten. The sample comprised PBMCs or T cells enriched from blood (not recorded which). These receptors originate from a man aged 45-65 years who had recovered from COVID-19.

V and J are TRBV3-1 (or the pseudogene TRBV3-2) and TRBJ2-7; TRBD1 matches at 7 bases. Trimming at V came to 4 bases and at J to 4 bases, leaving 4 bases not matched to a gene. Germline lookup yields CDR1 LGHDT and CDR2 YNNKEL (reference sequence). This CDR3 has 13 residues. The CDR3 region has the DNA TGTGCCAGCAGCCCCGGGACAGCTTACGAGCAGTACTTC. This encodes CASSPGTAYEQYF.

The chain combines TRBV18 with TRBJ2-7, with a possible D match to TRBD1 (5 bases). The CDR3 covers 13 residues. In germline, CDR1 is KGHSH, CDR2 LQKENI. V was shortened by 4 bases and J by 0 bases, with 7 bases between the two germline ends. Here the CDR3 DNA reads TGTGCCAGCTCACTGGGGCCCTCCTACGAGCAGTACTTC. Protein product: CASSLGPSYEQYF.

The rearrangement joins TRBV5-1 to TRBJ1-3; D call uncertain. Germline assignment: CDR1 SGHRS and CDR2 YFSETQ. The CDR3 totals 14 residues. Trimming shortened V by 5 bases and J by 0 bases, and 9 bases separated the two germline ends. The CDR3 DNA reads TGCGCCAGCAGTAGCGGAGACTCTGGAAACACCATATATTTT. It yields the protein CASSSGDSGNTIYF.

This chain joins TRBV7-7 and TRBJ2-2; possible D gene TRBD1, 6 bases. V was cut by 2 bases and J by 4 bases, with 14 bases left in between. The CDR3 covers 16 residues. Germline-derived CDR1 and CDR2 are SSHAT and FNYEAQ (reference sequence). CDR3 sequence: CASSLSQGGSTGELFF. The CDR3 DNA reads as TGTGCCAGCAGCTTAAGTCAAGGGGGAAGCACCGGGGAGCTGTTTTTT.

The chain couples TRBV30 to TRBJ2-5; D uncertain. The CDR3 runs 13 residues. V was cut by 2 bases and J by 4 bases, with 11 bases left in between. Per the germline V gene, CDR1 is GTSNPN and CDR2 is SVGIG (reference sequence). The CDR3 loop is CAWSYNTGETQYF. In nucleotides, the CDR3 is TGTGCCTGGAGTTACAACACGGGAGAGACCCAGTACTTC.

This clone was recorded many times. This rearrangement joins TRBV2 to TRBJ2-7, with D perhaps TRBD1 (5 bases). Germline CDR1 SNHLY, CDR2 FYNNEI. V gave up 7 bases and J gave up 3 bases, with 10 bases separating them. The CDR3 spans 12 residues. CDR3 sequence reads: CASNSQGYEQYF. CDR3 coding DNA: TGTGCCAGCAATAGCCAGGGCTACGAGCAGTACTTC.

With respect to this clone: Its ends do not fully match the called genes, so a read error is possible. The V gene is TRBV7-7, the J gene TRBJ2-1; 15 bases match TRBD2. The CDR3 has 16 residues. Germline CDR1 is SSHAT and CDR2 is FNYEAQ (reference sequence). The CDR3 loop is CASSSGLAGGYNEQFF. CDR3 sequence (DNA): TGTGCTAGCAGCTCAGGACTAGCGGGGGGGTACAATGAGCAGTTCTTC.

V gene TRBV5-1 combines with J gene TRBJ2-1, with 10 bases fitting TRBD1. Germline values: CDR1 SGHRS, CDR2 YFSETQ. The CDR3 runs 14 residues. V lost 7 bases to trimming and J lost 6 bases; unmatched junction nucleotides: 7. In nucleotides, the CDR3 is TGCGCCAGCTCCGCACGGACAGGGGGCAATGAGCAGTTCTTC. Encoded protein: CASSARTGGNEQFF.

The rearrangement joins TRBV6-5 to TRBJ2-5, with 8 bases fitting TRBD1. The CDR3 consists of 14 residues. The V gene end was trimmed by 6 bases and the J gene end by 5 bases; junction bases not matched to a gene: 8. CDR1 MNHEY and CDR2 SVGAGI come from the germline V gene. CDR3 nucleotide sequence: TGTGCCAGCAGCTACAGGGGGACGGGGGAGACCCAGTACTTC. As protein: CASSYRGTGETQYF.

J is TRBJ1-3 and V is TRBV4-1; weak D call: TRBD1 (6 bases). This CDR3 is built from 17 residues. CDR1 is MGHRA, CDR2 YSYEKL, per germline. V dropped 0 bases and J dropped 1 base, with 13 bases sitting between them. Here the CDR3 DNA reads TGCGCCAGCAGCCAAGAGGCAGGGGCGCCGTCTGGAAACACCATATATTTT. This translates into CASSQEAGAPSGNTIYF.

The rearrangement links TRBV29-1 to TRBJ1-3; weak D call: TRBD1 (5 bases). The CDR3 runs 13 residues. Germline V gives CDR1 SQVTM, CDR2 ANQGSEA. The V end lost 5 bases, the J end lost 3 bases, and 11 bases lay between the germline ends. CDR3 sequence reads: CSVWTQDGNTIYF. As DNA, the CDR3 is TGCAGCGTTTGGACACAAGATGGAAACACCATATATTTT.

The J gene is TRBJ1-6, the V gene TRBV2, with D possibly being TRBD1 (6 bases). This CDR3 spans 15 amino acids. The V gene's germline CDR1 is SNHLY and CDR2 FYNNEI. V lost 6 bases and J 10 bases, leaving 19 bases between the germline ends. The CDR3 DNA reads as TGTGCCAGCAGGGTCAGCATGGCAGGGGACTCACCCCTCCACTTT. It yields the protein CASRVSMAGDSPLHF.

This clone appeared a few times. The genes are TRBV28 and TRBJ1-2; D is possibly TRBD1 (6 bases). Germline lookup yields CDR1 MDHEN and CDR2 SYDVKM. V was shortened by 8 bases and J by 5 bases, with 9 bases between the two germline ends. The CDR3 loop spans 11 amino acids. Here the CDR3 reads CASLQGYGYTF. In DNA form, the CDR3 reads TGTGCCAGCCTGCAGGGGTATGGCTACACCTTC.

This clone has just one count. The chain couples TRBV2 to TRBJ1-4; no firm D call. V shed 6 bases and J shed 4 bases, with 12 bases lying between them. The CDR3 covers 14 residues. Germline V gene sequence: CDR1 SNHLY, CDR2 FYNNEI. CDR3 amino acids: CASSERQVNEKLFF. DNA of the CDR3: TGTGCCAGCAGCGAACGGCAGGTTAATGAAAAACTGTTTTTT.

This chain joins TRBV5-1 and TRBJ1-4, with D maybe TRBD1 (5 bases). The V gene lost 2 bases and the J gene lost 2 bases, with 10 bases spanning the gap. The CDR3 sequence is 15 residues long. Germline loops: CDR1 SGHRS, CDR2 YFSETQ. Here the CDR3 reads CASSFEEGTNEKLFF. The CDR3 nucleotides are TGCGCCAGCAGCTTTGAGGAGGGGACTAATGAAAAACTGTTTTTT.

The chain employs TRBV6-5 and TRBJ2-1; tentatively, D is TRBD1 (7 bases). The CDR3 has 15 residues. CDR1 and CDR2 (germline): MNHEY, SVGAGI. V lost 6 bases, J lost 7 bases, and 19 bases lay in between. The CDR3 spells CASRAAGQFWNEQFF. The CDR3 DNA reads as TGTGCCAGCAGAGCCGCGGGACAGTTTTGGAATGAGCAGTTCTTC.